This TCR beta chain was profiled in a study of OX40 agonist ivuxolimab in advanced cancers. The overall study: Patients treated during dose escalation were battling hepatocellular carcinoma, melanoma, renal cell or head and neck cancer.

CDR1 MDHEN and CDR2 SYDVKM come from the germline V gene. The V gene end was trimmed by 9 bases and the J gene end by 9 bases; junction bases not matched to a gene: 18. The CDR3 is 15 residues long. The method was immunoSEQ multiplex PCR; TCRdb's version includes in-frame clones alone and lacks a portion of them. The table records 50,000 or so clones, approximately 90% of them present only once. The sequencing here drew on CD4+ or CD8+ T cells sorted from blood, taken in a trial of the OX40 agonist ivuxolimab. This receptor was identified in an adult with an advanced solid tumor such as melanoma, head and neck, liver or kidney cancer. The rearrangement joins TRBV28 to TRBJ2-7; TRBD1 agrees at 9 bases. CDR3 residues: CASSFPTGGNIGQYF. CDR3 sequence (DNA): TGTGCCAGTAGCTTCCCGACAGGGGGAAATATAGGGCAGTACTTC.